The subject of this entry is one T cell receptor (beta chain). As yet, its antigen is unknown. This entry is derived from a study of T cell repertoires in cytomegalovirus infection. Whole-study context: The authors used CMV epitopes that were HLA-C-restricted (recently identified) and HLA-B-restricted (well studied). In public TCR beta signatures, there were indications of both CMV infection and matching HLA type.

A single record per CDR3 protein comes from TCRdb applying MiXCR to the reads. The data show 700,000 to 850,000 distinct CDR3 sequences, less than 35% seen once. Germline trimming cut 7 bases from V and 5 bases from J; bases unmatched to any gene: 6. This CDR3 comprises 14 residues. Germline V gene sequence: CDR1 MNHNS, CDR2 SASEGT. Study-wide results and limits: Carriers of CMV and the relevant HLA type were discriminated by public TCR beta frequency. HLA-C-restricted CMV-specific TCR beta clonotypes were dominant in the ex vivo response.

Sequencing was performed on cultured CD8+ T cells from PBMCs, taken from culture after CMV antigen stimulation. This receptor was taken from a human donor in good health (CMV status not recorded). Some clones in this sample may be carry-over from other donors' samples. J is TRBJ2-1 and V is TRBV6-1; TRBD2 matches 9 bases. The CDR3 coding sequence is TGTGCCAGCACGGCGGGGGGGATTCACAATGAGCAGTTCTTC. It codes for CASTAGGIHNEQFF.